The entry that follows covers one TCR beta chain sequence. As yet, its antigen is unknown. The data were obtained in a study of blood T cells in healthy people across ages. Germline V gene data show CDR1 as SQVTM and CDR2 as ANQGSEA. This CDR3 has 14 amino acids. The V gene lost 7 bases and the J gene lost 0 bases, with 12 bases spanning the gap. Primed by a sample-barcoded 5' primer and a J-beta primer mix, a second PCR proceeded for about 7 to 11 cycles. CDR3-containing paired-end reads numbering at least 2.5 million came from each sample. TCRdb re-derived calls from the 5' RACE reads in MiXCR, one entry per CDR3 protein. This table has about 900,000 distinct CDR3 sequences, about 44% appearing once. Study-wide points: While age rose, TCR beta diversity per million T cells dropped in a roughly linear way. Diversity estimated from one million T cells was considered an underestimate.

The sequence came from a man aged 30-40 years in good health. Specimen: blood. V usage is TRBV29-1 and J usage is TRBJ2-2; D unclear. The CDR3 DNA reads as TGCAGCGCCATCAGTGGCGCGAACACCGGGGAGCTGTTTTTT. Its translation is CSAISGANTGELFF.